These 24 T cell receptor beta chains share one sample of origin, sequenced in a study of shared T cell receptors in the human thymus. Assay used: immunoSEQ multiplex PCR; TCRdb lists only in-frame clones, some missing. This repertoire shows 600,000 to 900,000 clones, roughly 88% found once; its top ten account for more than 0.008%. In addition, the sample was reused for a study of human thymus T cells.

The sequencing sample was made of thymocytes. These receptors came from a girl under three years old with a congenital heart defect.

The genes are TRBV10-1 and TRBJ2-3; TRBD2 agrees at 10 bases. With 2 bases clipped from V and 3 bases from J, the junction kept 11 bases outside the gene matches. This CDR3 has 18 residues. Germline V gene lookup returns CDR1 WNHNN and CDR2 SYGVQD (reference sequence). CDR3 sequence reads: CASSERKGAGGDTDTQYF. The CDR3 DNA reads TGCGCCAGCAGTGAGAGAAAAGGAGCGGGGGGGGATACAGATACGCAGTATTTT.

This chain connects TRBV15 to TRBJ2-7; the match to TRBD1 covers 10 bases. CDR1 is LNHNV, CDR2 YYDKDF, per germline (reference sequence). V lost 0 bases, J lost 7 bases, and 18 bases stayed unmatched. The CDR3 runs to 19 residues. DNA of the CDR3: TGTGCCACCAGCAGAGATTTGGTACGGGACAGGGGACTTCTTGGAGAGCAGTACTTC. Translated, it gives CATSRDLVRDRGLLGEQYF.

V is TRBV10-3 and J is TRBJ1-2, with 10 bases aligning to TRBD1. The trim removed 6 bases at V and 4 bases at J, leaving 5 bases unmatched. This CDR3 is built from 14 residues. Germline-derived CDR1 and CDR2 are ENHRY and SYGVKD. The CDR3 nucleotides read TGTGCCATCAGGACAGGGGGCGAGCCCTATGGCTACACCTTC. Residues: CAIRTGGEPYGYTF.

V usage is TRBV7-9 and J usage is TRBJ2-7; 13 bases match TRBD2. The V gene's germline CDR1 is SEHNR and CDR2 FQNEAQ (reference sequence). Losses at the gene ends were 5 bases for V and 4 bases for J; bases not matched to a gene: 8. This CDR3 region has 16 residues. CDR3 region: CASSLTSGGAAYEQYF. The CDR3 coding sequence is TGTGCCAGCAGCCTCACTAGCGGGGGGGCCGCTTACGAGCAGTACTTC.

The chain carries TRBV7-6 and TRBJ2-7; TRBD1 matches 8 bases. J gave up 7 bases and V 3 bases, and 14 bases lay outside the gene matches. The CDR3 extends over 16 amino acids. In germline, CDR1 is SGHVS, CDR2 FNYEAQ. The CDR3 sequence: CASSFLPQGARYEQYF. In nucleotides, the CDR3 is TGTGCCAGCAGCTTTCTCCCCCAGGGGGCTCGATATGAGCAGTACTTC.

The V and J genes are TRBV7-3 and TRBJ2-2, with TRBD1 identical over 7 bases. CDR1 and CDR2 (germline): SGHTA, FQGTGA. V lost 5 bases, J lost 4 bases, and 7 bases stayed unmatched. The CDR3 consists of 15 residues. CDR3 DNA sequence: TGTGCCAGCAGCCTCGGACAGGACCTCACCGGGGAGCTGTTTTTT. This codes for CASSLGQDLTGELFF.

The rearrangement links TRBV6-6 to TRBJ1-5; 7 bases are shared with TRBD1. V lost 6 bases to trimming and J lost 4 bases; unmatched junction nucleotides: 6. The CDR3 consists of 14 residues. Germline V gene data show CDR1 as MNHNY and CDR2 as SVGAGI (reference sequence). The CDR3 here is CASRIDRVNQPQHF. As DNA, the CDR3 is TGTGCCAGCAGAATAGACAGGGTAAATCAGCCCCAGCATTTT.

The rearrangement joins TRBV7-9 to TRBJ2-7; D call uncertain. The CDR3 consists of 13 residues. The germline CDR1 and CDR2 sequences are SEHNR and FQNEAQ (reference sequence). V was pared by 7 bases and J by 3 bases, with 13 bases between. This CDR3 reads CASTGNYIYEQYF. CDR3 in DNA: TGTGCCAGCACCGGAAACTATATCTACGAGCAGTACTTC.

V is TRBV25-1 and J is TRBJ2-7, with 11 bases matching TRBD1. Germline assignment: CDR1 MGHDK and CDR2 SYGVNS. The CDR3 is made up of 13 amino acids. The ends lost 4 bases at V and 6 bases at J; junction bases unmatched: 2. In DNA, the CDR3 is TGTGCCAGCAGTGGGACAGGGGGCTTCGAGCAGTACTTC. It is translated as CASSGTGGFEQYF.

V usage is TRBV2 and J usage is TRBJ1-4; tentative D call: TRBD1 (5 bases). The CDR3 has 12 amino acids. Trimming removed 6 bases from V and 11 bases from J, with 13 bases in between. Germline loops: CDR1 SNHLY, CDR2 FYNNEI. The CDR3, as DNA: TGTGCCAGCAGAGGGAGGACATGGAAACTGTTTTTT. Encoded protein: CASRGRTWKLFF.

The genes are TRBV6-1 and TRBJ1-6; D might be TRBD1 (6 bases). CDR1 is MNHNS, CDR2 SASEGT, per germline. With 0 bases removed from V and 6 bases from J, the gap between germline ends came to 12 bases. This CDR3 region has 16 residues. CDR3 in amino acids: CASSEAVRGLNSPLHF. Here the CDR3 DNA reads TGTGCCAGCAGTGAAGCTGTCAGGGGCCTTAATTCACCCCTCCACTTT.

About this clone itself: Germline is not matched at one junction end, which may reflect a read error. The chain combines TRBV10-3 with TRBJ1-1, with unresolved D. CDR3 length equals 15 residues. Germline lookup yields CDR1 ENHRY and CDR2 SYGVKD. The CDR3 loop reads CAISAEEGWGTEAFF. CDR3 coding DNA: TGTGCCATAAGTGCCGAGGAGGGTTGGGGCACTGAAGCTTTCTTT.

The chain joins TRBV7-9 to TRBJ2-2; 7 bases agree with TRBD2. This CDR3 is 17 amino acids long. Germline CDR1 and CDR2: SEHNR and FQNEAQ (reference sequence). Trimming took 5 bases from V and 0 from J; bases not matched to a gene: 9. The CDR3 sequence is CASSAQAGTTNTGELFF. CDR3 nucleotides: TGTGCCAGCAGCGCCCAGGCCGGGACTACGAACACCGGGGAGCTGTTTTTT. The full variable domain, in which reference TRBV7-9 and TRBJ2-2 provide the parts outside the CDR3, is DTGVSQNPRHKITKRGQNVTFRCDPISEHNRLYWYRQTLGQGPEFLTYFQNEAQLEKSRLLSDRFSAERPKGSFSTLEIQRTEQGDSAMYLCASSAQAGTTNTGELFFGEGSRLTVL.

This chain uses TRBV4-3 with TRBJ2-5; TRBD1 matches 8 bases. The CDR3 is made up of 15 amino acids. With 2 bases clipped from V and 4 bases from J, the junction kept 6 bases outside the gene matches. From germline, CDR1 is LGHNA and CDR2 YSLEER. The CDR3 reads CASSQTGGVGETQYF. In DNA form, the CDR3 reads TGCGCCAGCAGCCAAACAGGGGGTGTTGGAGAGACCCAGTACTTC.

A note on this clone: Other DNA variants within this sample encode the same CDR3. The V and J genes are TRBV4-1 and TRBJ1-2, with D unresolved. Trimming took off 0 bases at V and 2 bases at J, with 4 bases between the two ends. This CDR3 comprises 13 residues. Looked up from germline, CDR1 is MGHRA and CDR2 is YSYEKL. CDR3 protein: CASSQDRNYGYTF. The CDR3 region has the DNA TGCGCCAGCAGCCAAGACAGGAACTATGGCTACACCTTC.

This clone was detected once. The chain joins TRBV2 to TRBJ1-1; tentative D call: TRBD1 (5 bases). Germline V gives CDR1 SNHLY, CDR2 FYNNEI. Trimming took off 5 bases at V and 5 bases at J, with 18 bases between the two ends. The CDR3 sequence is 15 residues long. In DNA, the CDR3 is TGTGCCAGCAGTCCCACTACTTATGACAGAACTGAAGCTTTCTTT. Its translation is CASSPTTYDRTEAFF.

The chain combines TRBV10-2 with TRBJ1-2; D unresolved. Germline V gene lookup returns CDR1 WSHSY and CDR2 SAAADI. The CDR3 length is 13 residues. With 7 bases removed from V and 0 bases from J, the gap between germline ends came to 9 bases. The CDR3 DNA reads TGCGCCAGCATCCCGACACCTAACTATGGCTACACCTTC. It translates to CASIPTPNYGYTF.

The genes are TRBV13 and TRBJ1-2; possible D gene TRBD1, 5 bases. The germline gives CDR1 PRHDT, CDR2 FYEKMQ (reference sequence). This CDR3 is 14 amino acids long. The V end lost 5 bases, the J end lost 5 bases, and 15 bases lay between the germline ends. DNA of the CDR3: TGTGCCAGCAGCCCCGAGACAGCGTTGTATGGCTACACCTTC. It is translated as CASSPETALYGYTF.

Only a few counts were recorded for this clone. The CDR3 DNA sequence: TGTGCCAGTAGTATTACTGCGTGGAGGGGAACTGAAAAACTGTTTTTT. Amino acids: CASSITAWRGTEKLFF. The chain employs TRBV19 and TRBJ1-4, with D perhaps matching TRBD1 (5 bases). The CDR3 is 16 amino acids. Germline CDR1 and CDR2: LNHDA and SQIVND (reference sequence). Trimming stripped 3 bases from V and 7 bases from J, with 18 bases between.

The gene calls are TRBV13 and TRBJ2-7, with a weak D call TRBD2 (6 bases). Germline assignment: CDR1 PRHDT and CDR2 FYEKMQ (reference sequence). The ends were cut back, 4 bases at V and 2 bases at J, with 12 bases in the middle. The length of the CDR3 is 14 residues. This CDR3 reads CASSSSGSAYEQYF. Written as DNA, the CDR3 is TGTGCCAGCAGCTCAAGCGGGTCTGCCTACGAGCAGTACTTC.

The rearrangement links TRBV7-8 to TRBJ1-1; D unresolved. CDR3 length equals 13 residues. V dropped 6 bases and J dropped 0 bases, with 8 bases sitting between them. Germline V gives CDR1 SGHVS, CDR2 FQNEAQ. The CDR3 protein is CASRDTMNTEAFF. CDR3 nucleotides: TGTGCCAGCAGAGACACAATGAACACTGAAGCTTTCTTT.

This clone was seen more than once but under ten times. The chain recombines TRBV7-8 with TRBJ1-6, with D possibly matching TRBD1 (6 bases). Germline values: CDR1 SGHVS, CDR2 FQNEAQ. CDR3 length equals 15 residues. V was shortened by 5 bases and J by 7 bases, with 15 bases between the two germline ends. CDR3 coding DNA: TGTGCCAGCAGCCCCCGACAGGAATCAAATTCACCCCTCCACTTT. The encoded protein is CASSPRQESNSPLHF.

The chain employs TRBV28 and TRBJ1-5; D may be TRBD1 (5 bases). The CDR3 has 12 amino acids. Germline-derived CDR1 and CDR2 are MDHEN and SYDVKM. V dropped 6 bases and J dropped 5 bases, with 8 bases sitting between them. Here the CDR3 reads CASRSRDQPQHF. CDR3 bases: TGTGCCAGCAGATCCAGGGATCAGCCCCAGCATTTT.

The rearrangement joins TRBV7-2 to TRBJ1-1; tentatively, D is TRBD1 (5 bases). Germline V gene lookup returns CDR1 SGHTA and CDR2 FQGNSA. This CDR3 is 17 amino acids long. V shed 4 bases and J shed 5 bases, with 23 bases lying between them. The CDR3 nucleotides are TGTGCCAGCAGCTCACCCCGTGGGGCAGGGTGGCTTACTGAAGCTTTCTTT. Amino acids: CASSSPRGAGWLTEAFF.